This is a list of T cell receptor beta chains from one sample in a study of OX40 agonist ivuxolimab in advanced cancers. Sequenced by immunoSEQ multiplex PCR; TCRdb stores in-frame clones only, minus some. This sample yields approximately 61,000 clones, of which roughly 80% are seen a single time; 0.95% to 1.5% belongs to the top ten. The source material was CD4+ or CD8+ T cells sorted from blood, sampled in a trial of the OX40 agonist ivuxolimab. These receptors all come from an adult with an advanced solid tumor such as melanoma, head and neck, liver or kidney cancer. Each CDR3 is given with its conserved first and last residue. The D gene is left open where the match is weak. Rows may omit the clone size; those that give it use once, few, many or a size class.

V gene: TRBV6-5
D gene: -
clone size: -
J gene: TRBJ2-4
CDR3 DNA: TGTGCCAGCAGTGCCTCCGGGCTCAAAAACATTCAGTACTTC
CDR3 protein: CASSASGLKNIQYF

V gene: TRBV15
D gene: TRBD1
clone size: few
J gene: TRBJ2-7
CDR3 DNA: TGTGCCACCAGCAACCGGGACAGCACCTACGAGCAGTACTTC
CDR3 protein: CATSNRDSTYEQYF

V gene: TRBV19
D gene: -
clone size: -
J gene: TRBJ2-1
CDR3 DNA: TGTGCCAGTACCACAGGACGGCGGGGCAATGAGCAGTTCTTC
CDR3 protein: CASTTGRRGNEQFF

V gene: TRBV29-1
D gene: -
clone size: -
J gene: TRBJ2-7
CDR3 DNA: TGCAGCGTTGGAGGCACGACTGAGCAGTACTTC
CDR3 protein: CSVGGTTEQYF

V gene: TRBV5-1
D gene: -
clone size: -
J gene: TRBJ1-2
CDR3 DNA: TGCGCCAGCAGCTTGGAAGGGACACCGAAGGACTATGGCTACACCTTC
CDR3 protein: CASSLEGTPKDYGYTF

V gene: TRBV21-1
D gene: -
clone size: once
J gene: TRBJ2-5
CDR3 DNA: TGTGCCAGCAGCAAAGGTTGGACAGGCCAAGAGACCCAGTACTTC
CDR3 protein: CASSKGWTGQETQYF

V gene: TRBV5-1
D gene: -
clone size: -
J gene: TRBJ2-3
CDR3 DNA: TGCGCCAGCAGCTTGGCCGGAAGCACAGATACGCAGTATTTT
CDR3 protein: CASSLAGSTDTQYF

V gene: TRBV7-9
D gene: TRBD1
clone size: once
J gene: TRBJ1-1
CDR3 DNA: TGTGCCAGCAGCTTCGGACAGGGAGGCACTGAAGCTTTCTTT
CDR3 protein: CASSFGQGGTEAFF

V gene: TRBV11-2
D gene: TRBD1
clone size: -
J gene: TRBJ1-6
CDR3 DNA: TGTGCCAGCAGCCCTGGGCTGTGGGACAGTGCCAATTCACCCCTCCACTTT
CDR3 protein: CASSPGLWDSANSPLHF

V gene: TRBV6-5
D gene: -
clone size: -
J gene: TRBJ2-1
CDR3 DNA: TGTGCCAGCAGTCCAAGATACAATGAGCAGTTCTTC
CDR3 protein: CASSPRYNEQFF

V gene: TRBV4-2
D gene: -
clone size: -
J gene: TRBJ1-1
CDR3 DNA: TGTGCCAGCAGCCTTGGGGAGTGGGAGGTGATAGGCACTGAAGCTTTCTTT
CDR3 protein: CASSLGEWEVIGTEAFF

V gene: TRBV5-1
D gene: -
clone size: -
J gene: TRBJ1-4
CDR3 DNA: TGCGCCAGCAGCTTGGTGGGCCGTAGGGATGAAAAACTGTTTTTT
CDR3 protein: CASSLVGRRDEKLFF

V gene: TRBV19
D gene: -
clone size: -
J gene: TRBJ1-1
CDR3 DNA: TGTGCCAGTAGACTGACTGTGAACACTGAAGCTTTCTTT
CDR3 protein: CASRLTVNTEAFF

V gene: TRBV21-1
D gene: -
clone size: -
J gene: TRBJ1-5
CDR3 DNA: TGTGCCAGCAGCTCGTCTTGTGGGGGGACTCAGCCCCAGCATTTT
CDR3 protein: CASSSSCGGTQPQHF

V gene: TRBV30
D gene: -
clone size: -
J gene: TRBJ1-2
CDR3 DNA: TGTGCCTGGAGTGTCCCGGCCAGGGTGGGCGGCTACACCTTC
CDR3 protein: CAWSVPARVGGYTF